The source of this TCR beta chain is a study of T cells in Graves' hyperthyroidism and ophthalmopathy. RNA transcripts yielded amplified TCR beta CDR3 regions. HTBI primers drove first-round RT-PCR of the TCR CDR3. TCRdb re-called the multiplex PCR reads with MiXCR, one entry per CDR3 protein. This repertoire shows around 700,000 distinct CDR3 sequences, approximately 18% found once; its top ten account for roughly 17%. This clonotype was detected a few times. Germline V CDR1 and CDR2: MGHRA, YSYEKL. Trimming cost V 0 bases and J 6 bases, with 14 bases left between them. The CDR3 loop spans 16 amino acids.

The genes are TRBV4-1 and TRBJ1-4, with D tentatively TRBD1 (6 bases). The source is a woman in her 50s with Graves' hyperthyroidism that later progressed to Graves' ophthalmopathy. Input material: blood. In DNA form, the CDR3 reads TGCGCCAGCAGCCAAGATGGGGGGGGCGTCGATGAAAAACTGTTTTTT. The encoded protein is CASSQDGGGVDEKLFF.